This TCR beta chain was recorded in a study of cytotoxic CD8 clonotypes in ibrutinib-treated CLL. Libraries were prepared by immunoSEQ multiplex PCR; TCRdb keeps only in-frame clonotypes and omits some of them. This sample carries more than 110,000 clones, approximately 80% of them seen once, and the ten largest clones take 7.5% to 9%. Study-level findings and limits: Contraction or stability on treatment was seen for public clonotypes, which were uncommon.

About this clone: Its target is unknown.

This clonotype was obtained from a human donor with chronic lymphocytic leukemia. Source: PBMCs, taken after 36 months of ibrutinib treatment.

CDR3 loop: CASSGTAYMNTEAFF. For the CDR3, the DNA is TGTGCCAGCTCCGGGACAGCATACATGAACACTGAAGCTTTCTTT. The chain combines TRBV18 with TRBJ1-1; 7 bases agree with TRBD1. The CDR3 sequence is 15 residues long. V lost 6 bases, J lost 0 bases, and 7 bases stayed unmatched. Germline V CDR1 and CDR2: KGHSH, LQKENI.